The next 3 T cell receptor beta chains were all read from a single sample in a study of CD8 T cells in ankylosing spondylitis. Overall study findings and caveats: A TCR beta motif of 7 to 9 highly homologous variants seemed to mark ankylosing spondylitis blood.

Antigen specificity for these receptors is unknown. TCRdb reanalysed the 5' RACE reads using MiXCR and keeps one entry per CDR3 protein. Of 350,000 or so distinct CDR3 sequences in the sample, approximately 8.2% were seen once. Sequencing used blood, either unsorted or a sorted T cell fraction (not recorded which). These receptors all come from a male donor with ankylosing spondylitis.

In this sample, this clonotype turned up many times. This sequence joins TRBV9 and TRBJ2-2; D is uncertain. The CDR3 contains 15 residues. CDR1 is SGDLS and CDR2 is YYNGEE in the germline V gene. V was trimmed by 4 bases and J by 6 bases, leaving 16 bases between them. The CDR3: CASSPRYGVPGELFF. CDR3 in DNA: TGTGCCAGCAGCCCTCGATATGGGGTCCCCGGGGAGCTGTTTTTT.

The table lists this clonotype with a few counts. The chain's CDR3 is CSARVPGVGDEQFF. The CDR3 nucleotides are TGCAGTGCTAGAGTACCGGGAGTTGGAGATGAGCAGTTCTTC. The chain employs TRBV20-1 and TRBJ2-1; TRBD2 is a possible D gene (6 bases). Germline V gene sequence: CDR1 DFQATT, CDR2 SNEGSKA (reference sequence). The CDR3 spans 14 residues. Trimming shortened V by 1 base and J by 8 bases, and 15 bases separated the two germline ends.

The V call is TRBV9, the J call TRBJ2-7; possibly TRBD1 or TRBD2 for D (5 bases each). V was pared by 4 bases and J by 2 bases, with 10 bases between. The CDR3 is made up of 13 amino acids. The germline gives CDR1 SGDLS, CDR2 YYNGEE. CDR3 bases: TGTGCCAGCAGCTCAGGGAGCGCCTACGAGCAGTACTTC. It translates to CASSSGSAYEQYF. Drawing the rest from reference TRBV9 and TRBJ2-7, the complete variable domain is DSGVTQTPKHLITATGQRVTLRCSPRSGDLSVYWYQQSLDQGLQFLIQYYNGEERAKGNILERFSAQQFPDLHSELNLSSLELGDSALYFCASSSGSAYEQYFGPGTRLTVT.